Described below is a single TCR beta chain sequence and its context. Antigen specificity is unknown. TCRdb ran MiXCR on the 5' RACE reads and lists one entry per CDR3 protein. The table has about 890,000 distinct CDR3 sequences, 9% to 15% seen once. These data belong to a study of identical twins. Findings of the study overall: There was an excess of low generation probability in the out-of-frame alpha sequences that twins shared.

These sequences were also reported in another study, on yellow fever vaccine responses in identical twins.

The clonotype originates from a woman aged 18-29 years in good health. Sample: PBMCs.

Here the CDR3 reads CASSLSRDRGTDTQYF. The DNA of the CDR3 is TGTGCCAGCAGCTTATCCCGGGACAGGGGCACAGATACGCAGTATTTT. The genes are TRBV7-8 and TRBJ2-3, with 9 bases identical to TRBD1. The CDR3 consists of 16 residues. Looked up from germline, CDR1 is SGHVS and CDR2 is FQNEAQ. Losses at the gene ends were 2 bases for V and 1 base for J; bases not matched to a gene: 4.